Detailed here is one T cell receptor (beta chain). What it recognizes is unknown. The data are from a study of OX40 agonist ivuxolimab in advanced cancers. General study results and limits: Both CD4+ and CD8+ T cell populations in blood had undergone clonal expansion by week 6 at 0.1 to 3.0 mg/kg. Partial responders at 0.1-3.0 mg/kg had among the lowest clonal expansion.

Libraries were prepared by immunoSEQ multiplex PCR; TCRdb keeps only in-frame clonotypes and omits some of them. Here the sample spans 25,000 to 30,000 clones, roughly 80% being singletons. This TCR was recovered from an adult with an advanced solid tumor such as melanoma, head and neck, liver or kidney cancer. The specimen was CD4+ or CD8+ T cells sorted from blood, collected in a trial of the OX40 agonist ivuxolimab.

The CDR3: CASSLIPTGDLDTQYF. The DNA for the CDR3 is TGTGCCAGCAGCTTAATCCCGACAGGGGATTTAGATACGCAGTATTTT. The chain employs TRBV7-9 and TRBJ2-3, with TRBD1 matching over 8 bases. This CDR3 comprises 16 residues. V was pared by 2 bases and J by 5 bases, with 9 bases of the junction left unmatched. The germline CDR1 and CDR2 sequences are SEHNR and FQNEAQ (reference sequence).